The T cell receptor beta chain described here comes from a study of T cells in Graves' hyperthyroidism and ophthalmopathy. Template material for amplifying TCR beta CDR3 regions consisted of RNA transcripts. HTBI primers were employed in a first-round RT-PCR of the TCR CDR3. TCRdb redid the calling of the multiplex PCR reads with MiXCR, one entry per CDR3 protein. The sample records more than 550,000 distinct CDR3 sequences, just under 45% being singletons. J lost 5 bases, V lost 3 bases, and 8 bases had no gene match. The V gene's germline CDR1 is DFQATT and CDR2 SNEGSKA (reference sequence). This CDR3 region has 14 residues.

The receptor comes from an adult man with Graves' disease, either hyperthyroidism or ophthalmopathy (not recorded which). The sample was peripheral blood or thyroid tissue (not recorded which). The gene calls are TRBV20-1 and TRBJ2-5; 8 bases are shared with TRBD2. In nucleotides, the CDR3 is TGCAGTGCTAGTATCGGGGGGGCGGGGGAGACCCAGTACTTC. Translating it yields CSASIGGAGETQYF.